This entry concerns a single T cell receptor beta chain. Its cognate antigen is unknown. V lost 1 base, J lost 8 bases, and 14 bases lay in between. The germline CDR1 and CDR2 sequences are SGHVS and FNYEAQ. CDR3 length: 14 amino acids. This entry is derived from a study of a mutant IDH1 vaccine in newly diagnosed glioma. Study context: Vaccines were begun 4-6 weeks after radiotherapy alone, or with temozolomide cycles. Week 35 held visit V12, while week 47 held visit V13.

Time point given: week 35, safety follow-up. What each vaccine dose contained was 300 ug of mutant IDH1 20-mer peptide, accompanied by topical imiquimod. Vaccinations, eight in total, occurred in weeks 1, 3, 5, 7, 11, 15, 19, 23. The donor cohort comprised cases of new WHO grade 3 or 4 IDH1-mutant, ATRX-lost astrocytoma. Produced via immunoSEQ multiplex PCR; TCRdb's table is partial and in-frame only. Among about 32,000 clones listed, about 80% were seen once. The sample here was PBMCs, taken from a glioma patient whose treatment included an IDH1 peptide vaccine. V and J are TRBV7-6 and TRBJ1-1; D possibly corresponds to TRBD1 (5 bases). The receptor comes from a man under 40 with glioma. CDR3 residues: CASSLVRGGQEAFF. CDR3 in DNA: TGTGCCAGCAGCTTAGTGAGGGGCGGCCAGGAAGCTTTCTTT.